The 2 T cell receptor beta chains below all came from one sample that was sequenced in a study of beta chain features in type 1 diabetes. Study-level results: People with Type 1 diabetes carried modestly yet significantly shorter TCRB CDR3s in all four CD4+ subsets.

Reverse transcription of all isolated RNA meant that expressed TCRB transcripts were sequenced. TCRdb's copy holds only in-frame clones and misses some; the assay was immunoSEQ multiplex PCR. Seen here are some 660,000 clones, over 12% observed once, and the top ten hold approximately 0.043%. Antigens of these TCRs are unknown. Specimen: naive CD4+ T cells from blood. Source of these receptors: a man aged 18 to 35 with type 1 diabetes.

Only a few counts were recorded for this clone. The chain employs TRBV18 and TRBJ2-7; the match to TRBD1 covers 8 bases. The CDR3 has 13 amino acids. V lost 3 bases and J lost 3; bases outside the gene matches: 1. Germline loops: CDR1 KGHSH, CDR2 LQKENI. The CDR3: CASSPDRDYEQYF. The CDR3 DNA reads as TGTGCCAGCTCACCGGACAGGGACTACGAGCAGTACTTC.

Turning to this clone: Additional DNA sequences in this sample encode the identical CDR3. Written as DNA, the CDR3 is TGTGCCAGCAGTGAGGACTATGGCTACACCTTC. Its protein product is CASSEDYGYTF. The rearrangement joins TRBV25-1 to TRBJ1-2; D is ambiguous. The CDR3 is made up of 11 amino acids. The germline V and J ends were trimmed by 3 bases and 3 bases, with 2 bases remaining between them. CDR1 and CDR2 (germline): MGHDK, SYGVNS.